This T cell receptor (beta chain) was profiled in a study of T cells in Graves' hyperthyroidism and ophthalmopathy. Absence of ophthalmopathy progression within 18 months defined stable Graves' hyperthyroidism. Exclusion of a patient resulted from uncontrolled infection, other autoimmune disease, pregnancy or lactation. This CDR3 spans 14 amino acids. The germline CDR1 and CDR2 sequences are DFQATT and SNEGSKA (reference sequence). The V end was cut by 1 base, the J end by 5 bases, with 15 bases between. Researchers amplified the TCR beta CDR3 regions from RNA transcripts. RT-PCR in the first round (using the HTBI primer set) targeted the TCR CDR3. TCRdb re-called the multiplex PCR reads with MiXCR, one entry per CDR3 protein. Counted here are hundreds of thousands of distinct CDR3 sequences, about 45% occurring once; the ten biggest clones make up roughly 8.2%. For this clonotype: Its antigen is unidentified.

General study findings and limits: Blood held most thyroid clonotypes expanded above 0.001 frequency.

The sequencing sample was made of peripheral blood or thyroid tissue (not recorded which). V gene TRBV20-1 combines with J gene TRBJ2-7; tentatively, D is TRBD2 (6 bases). This clonotype originated in a woman aged 18-29 years with Graves' hyperthyroidism. CDR3 nucleotides: TGCAGTGCTAGAGTTGGGGACTTAAGCCACGAGCAGTACTTC. This translates into CSARVGDLSHEQYF.